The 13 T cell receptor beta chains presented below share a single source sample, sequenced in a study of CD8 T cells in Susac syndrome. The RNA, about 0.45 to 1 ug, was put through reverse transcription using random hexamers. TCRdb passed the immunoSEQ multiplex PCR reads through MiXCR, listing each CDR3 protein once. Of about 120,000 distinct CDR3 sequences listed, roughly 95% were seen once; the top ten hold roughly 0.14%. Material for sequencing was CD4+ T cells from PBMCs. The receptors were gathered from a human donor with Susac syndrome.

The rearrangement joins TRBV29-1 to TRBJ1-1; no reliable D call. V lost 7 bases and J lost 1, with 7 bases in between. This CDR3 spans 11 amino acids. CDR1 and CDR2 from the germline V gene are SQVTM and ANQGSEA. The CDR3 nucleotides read TGCAGCGGTCAGAAGAACACTGAAGCTTTCTTT. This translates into CSGQKNTEAFF.

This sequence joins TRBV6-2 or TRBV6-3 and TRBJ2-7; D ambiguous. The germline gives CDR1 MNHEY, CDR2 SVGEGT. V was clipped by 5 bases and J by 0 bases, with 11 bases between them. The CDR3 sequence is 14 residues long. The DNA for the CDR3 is TGTGCCAGCAGTAGGGTGGGGTACTCCTACGAGCAGTACTTC. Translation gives CASSRVGYSYEQYF.

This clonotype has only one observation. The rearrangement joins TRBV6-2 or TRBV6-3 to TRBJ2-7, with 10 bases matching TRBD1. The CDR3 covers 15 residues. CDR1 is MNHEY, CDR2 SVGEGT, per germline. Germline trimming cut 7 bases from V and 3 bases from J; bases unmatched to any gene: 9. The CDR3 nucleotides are TGTGCCAGCATCCCCGGACAGGGGGGCAGCTACGAGCAGTACTTC. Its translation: CASIPGQGGSYEQYF.

In nucleotides, the CDR3 is TGTGCCAGCAGCTTGGGACAGGGAGGAGGAGAGACCCAGTACTTC. This gives the protein CASSLGQGGGETQYF. V usage is TRBV5-6 and J usage is TRBJ2-5; tentatively, D is TRBD1 (7 bases). V gave up 0 bases and J gave up 4 bases, with 13 bases separating them. The CDR3 runs to 15 residues. Germline values: CDR1 SGHDT, CDR2 YYEEEE.

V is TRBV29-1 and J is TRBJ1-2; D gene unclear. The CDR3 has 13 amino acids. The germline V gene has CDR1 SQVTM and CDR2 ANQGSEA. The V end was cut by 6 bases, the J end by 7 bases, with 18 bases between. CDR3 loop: CSVTPMAGGGYTF. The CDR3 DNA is TGCAGCGTGACCCCGATGGCGGGTGGTGGCTACACCTTC.

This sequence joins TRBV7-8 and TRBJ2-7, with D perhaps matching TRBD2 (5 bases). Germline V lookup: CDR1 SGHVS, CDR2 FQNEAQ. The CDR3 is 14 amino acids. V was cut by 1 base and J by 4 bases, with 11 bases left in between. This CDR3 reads CASSLESRAYEQYF. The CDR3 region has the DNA TGTGCCAGCAGCTTAGAGTCGCGGGCGTACGAGCAGTACTTC.

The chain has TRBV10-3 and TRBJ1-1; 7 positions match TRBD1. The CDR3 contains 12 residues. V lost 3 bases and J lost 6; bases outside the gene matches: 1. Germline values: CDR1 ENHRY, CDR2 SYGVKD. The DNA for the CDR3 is TGTGCCATCAGTGACAGGGGGTCTGAAGCTTTCTTT. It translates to CAISDRGSEAFF.

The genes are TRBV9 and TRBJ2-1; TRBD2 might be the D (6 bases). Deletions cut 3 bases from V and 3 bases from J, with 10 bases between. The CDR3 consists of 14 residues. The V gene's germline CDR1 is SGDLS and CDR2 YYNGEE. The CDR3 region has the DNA TGTGCCAGCAGCGCCTCGGGGGACTACAATGAGCAGTTCTTC. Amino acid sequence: CASSASGDYNEQFF.

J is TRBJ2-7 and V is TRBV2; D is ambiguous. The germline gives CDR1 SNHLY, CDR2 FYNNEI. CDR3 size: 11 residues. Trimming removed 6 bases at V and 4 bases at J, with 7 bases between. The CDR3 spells CASRVVYEQYF. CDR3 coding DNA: TGTGCCAGCAGGGTAGTTTACGAGCAGTACTTC.

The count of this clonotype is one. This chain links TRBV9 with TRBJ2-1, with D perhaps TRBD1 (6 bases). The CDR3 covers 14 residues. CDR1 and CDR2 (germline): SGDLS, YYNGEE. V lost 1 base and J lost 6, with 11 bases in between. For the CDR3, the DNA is TGTGCCAGCAGCGTAAGACAGGCGGGCAATGAGCAGTTCTTC. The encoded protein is CASSVRQAGNEQFF.

The CDR3 spells CASRLTEYTYEQYF. Here the CDR3 DNA reads TGTGCCAGCAGACTGACTGAATATACTTACGAGCAGTACTTC. This chain uses TRBV2 with TRBJ2-7; no reliable D call. V gave up 6 bases and J gave up 4 bases, with 16 bases separating them. The CDR3 length is 14 residues. Germline V gene data show CDR1 as SNHLY and CDR2 as FYNNEI.

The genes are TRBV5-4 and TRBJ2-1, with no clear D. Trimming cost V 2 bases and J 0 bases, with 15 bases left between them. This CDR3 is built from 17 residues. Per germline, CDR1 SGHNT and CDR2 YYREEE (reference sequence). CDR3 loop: CASSFEPTGSSYNEQFF. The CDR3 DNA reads TGTGCCAGCAGCTTCGAGCCTACCGGCAGCTCCTACAATGAGCAGTTCTTC.

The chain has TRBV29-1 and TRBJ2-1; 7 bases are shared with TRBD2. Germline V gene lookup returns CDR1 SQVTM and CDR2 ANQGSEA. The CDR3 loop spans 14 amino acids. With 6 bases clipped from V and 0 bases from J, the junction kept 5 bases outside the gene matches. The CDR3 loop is CSVMGGFSYNEQFF. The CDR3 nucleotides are TGCAGCGTGATGGGGGGGTTCTCCTACAATGAGCAGTTCTTC.